Below are 9 T cell receptor beta chains sequenced from a single sample in a study of T-cell reconstitution after alpha-beta-depleted transplantation in children. Unique molecular identifiers were incorporated during preparation of the TCRbeta library. From the PCR reads, TCRdb called clonotypes with MiXCR, one entry per CDR3 protein. The sample consists of approximately 800,000 distinct CDR3 sequences, roughly 15% of them appearing once. Sequencing used PBMCs, mostly from graft donor cells, obtained 360 days after TCRalphabeta/CD19-depleted stem cell transplant. These TCRs come from a male patient under 18 who had a stem cell transplant for acute lymphoblastic leukemia, so the T cells may come from the graft donor.

The rearrangement joins TRBV7-8 to TRBJ2-3; D gene uncertain. The CDR3 covers 14 residues. Trimming took 0 bases from V and 4 from J, leaving 8 bases between them. From germline, CDR1 is SGHVS and CDR2 FQNEAQ. Written as DNA, the CDR3 is TGTGCCAGCAGCTTAGCTTCGGCCTCAGATACGCAGTATTTT. This codes for CASSLASASDTQYF.

The chain employs TRBV25-1 and TRBJ2-2, with unresolved D. V lost 4 bases to trimming and J lost 1 base, with 4 bases between them. The CDR3 totals 13 residues. In germline, CDR1 is MGHDK, CDR2 SYGVNS. In DNA form, the CDR3 reads TGTGCCAGCAGTGGGTGGAACACCGGGGAGCTGTTTTTT. Its translation: CASSGWNTGELFF.

This clonotype was seen a few times. The chain uses TRBV5-1 and TRBJ1-5; D is possibly TRBD1 (6 bases). The V gene lost 0 bases and the J gene lost 6 bases, with 10 bases spanning the gap. CDR1 and CDR2 from the germline V gene are SGHRS and YFSETQ. The CDR3 sequence is 14 residues long. The CDR3 coding sequence is TGCGCCAGCAGCTTGGGGACAGTAGGTCAGCCCCAGCATTTT. This gives the protein CASSLGTVGQPQHF.

This clonotype showed up many times. The V gene is TRBV7-2, the J gene TRBJ2-5; TRBD1 is a possible D gene (6 bases). The CDR3 loop spans 14 amino acids. From germline, CDR1 is SGHTA and CDR2 FQGNSA. Trimming stripped 5 bases from V and 5 bases from J, with 15 bases between. The CDR3: CASSPSGTRETQYF. The CDR3 nucleotides are TGTGCCAGCAGCCCTTCGGGGACAAGGGAGACCCAGTACTTC.

This clonotype came up many times. The DNA for the CDR3 is TGCAGTGCTAGGAAGGGGGGTGGGCCCCGGCTTTCCTACGAGCAGTACTTC. Its protein is CSARKGGGPRLSYEQYF. The J gene is TRBJ2-7, the V gene TRBV20-1, with D possibly called TRBD1 or TRBD2 (6 bases each). Per germline, CDR1 DFQATT and CDR2 SNEGSKA (reference sequence). Deletions cut 3 bases from V and 1 base from J, with 22 bases between. The CDR3 contains 17 residues.

This clonotype turned up a few times. The chain is built from TRBV6-1 and TRBJ2-7; 14 bases line up with TRBD2. In germline, CDR1 is MNHNS, CDR2 SASEGT. After removal of 5 bases from V and 4 bases from J, the junction contained 7 bases not matched to a gene. CDR3 length: 16 amino acids. CDR3 coding DNA: TGTGCCAGCAGTACCCCCCGACTAGCGGGAGGGTACGAGCAGTACTTC. Encoded protein: CASSTPRLAGGYEQYF.

The chain recombines TRBV7-9 with TRBJ2-5; 9 positions agree with TRBD1. Germline V gene data show CDR1 as SEHNR and CDR2 as FQNEAQ (reference sequence). V gave up 5 bases and J gave up 5 bases; unmatched junction bases: 9. The CDR3 loop spans 15 amino acids. The CDR3 DNA reads as TGTGCCAGCAGCGCCCTACAGGGGGCCGGGGAGACCCAGTACTTC. Its protein product is CASSALQGAGETQYF.

This clonotype was detected many times. This rearrangement joins TRBV12-5 to TRBJ2-5; D is uncertain. From germline, CDR1 is LGHNT and CDR2 FRNRAP. Trimming cost V 6 bases and J 1 base, with 9 bases left between them. The CDR3 runs to 13 residues. In DNA form, the CDR3 reads TGTGCTAGTGGACGAGAGGTCCAAGAGACCCAGTACTTC. Amino acid sequence: CASGREVQETQYF.

This clonotype appeared a few times. This chain uses TRBV11-1 with TRBJ2-5; either TRBD1 or TRBD2 may fit D (6 bases each). Trimming took off 10 bases at V and 5 bases at J, with 23 bases between the two ends. CDR3 length: 15 residues. Germline CDR1 is SGHAT and CDR2 is FQDESV (reference sequence). CDR3 DNA sequence: TGTGCCACCGGACACCCTCTCGGGGGCAGTGAGACCCAGTACTTC. Its translation: CATGHPLGGSETQYF.